This T cell receptor (beta chain) appears in the sequencing data of a study of OX40 agonist ivuxolimab in advanced cancers. Study-level points and caveats: Partial responders at 0.1-3.0 mg/kg showed near-lowest clonal expansion.

Sequenced by immunoSEQ multiplex PCR; TCRdb stores in-frame clones only, minus some. The table lists 90,000 to 100,000 clones, around nine tenths of them singletons. The CDR3 totals 16 residues. Trimming removed 4 bases from V and 7 bases from J; junction bases left unmatched: 10. Germline-derived CDR1 and CDR2 are SGHRS and YFSETQ. This clone showed up just a few times. Its antigen is undetermined. The V gene is TRBV5-1, the J gene TRBJ2-2, with 10 bases lining up with TRBD1. Sample: CD4+ or CD8+ T cells sorted from blood, taken in a trial of the OX40 agonist ivuxolimab. The receptor's source is an adult with an advanced solid tumor such as melanoma, head and neck, liver or kidney cancer. The CDR3 nucleotides read TGCGCCAGCAGCCCGGAGGGACAGGGGTACGGCGGGGAGCTGTTTTTT. It is translated as CASSPEGQGYGGELFF.